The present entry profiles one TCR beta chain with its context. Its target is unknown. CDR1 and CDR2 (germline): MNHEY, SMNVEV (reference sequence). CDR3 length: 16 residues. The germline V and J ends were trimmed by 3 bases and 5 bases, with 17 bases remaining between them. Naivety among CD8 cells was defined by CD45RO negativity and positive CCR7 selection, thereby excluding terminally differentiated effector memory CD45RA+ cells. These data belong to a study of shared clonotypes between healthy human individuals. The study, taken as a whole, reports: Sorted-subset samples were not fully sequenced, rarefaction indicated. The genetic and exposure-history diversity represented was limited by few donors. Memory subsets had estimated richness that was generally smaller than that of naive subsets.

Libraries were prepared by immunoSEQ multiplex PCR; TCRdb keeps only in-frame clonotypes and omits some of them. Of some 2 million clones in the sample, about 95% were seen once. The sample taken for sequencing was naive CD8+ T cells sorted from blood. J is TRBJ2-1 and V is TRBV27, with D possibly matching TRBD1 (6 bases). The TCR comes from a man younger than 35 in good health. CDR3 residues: CASSLTGFQSHNEQFF. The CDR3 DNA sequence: TGTGCCAGCAGTTTGACAGGATTCCAAAGCCACAATGAGCAGTTCTTC.